This T cell receptor beta chain stems from a study of T-cell reconstitution after alpha-beta-depleted transplantation in children. In this sample, this clonotype turned up many times. Its target is not known. Library preparation (for TCRbeta) was performed with unique molecular identifiers. From the PCR reads, TCRdb called clonotypes with MiXCR, one entry per CDR3 protein. The data show about 260,000 distinct CDR3 sequences, with around 7.5% seen just once and approximately 6% held by the top ten. The V and J ends lost 6 bases and 4 bases respectively, with 9 bases between them. The CDR3 is 13 residues long. General study results and limits: It was reported that alpha-beta T cells came from several hundred expanded graft clones (about two months after transplant). T-cell counts and diversity were attributed mostly to newly produced T cells one year after transplant.

Sequenced material: PBMCs, mostly from graft donor cells, taken 180 days after TCRalphabeta/CD19-depleted stem cell transplant. This clonotype was sampled from a male patient under 18 who had a stem cell transplant for acute lymphoblastic leukemia, so the T cells may come from the graft donor. The chain recombines TRBV12-3 or TRBV12-4 with TRBJ2-2, with a possible D match to TRBD1 (6 bases). For the CDR3, the DNA is TGTGCCAGCAGGGGGACACCCACCGGGGAGCTGTTTTTT. Translating gives CASRGTPTGELFF.